This T cell receptor (beta chain) comes out of a study of T cells in tuberculosis. Cells were sorted from thawed PBMC rested overnight and stained with GMM-loaded CD1B tetramer, viability dye and anti-CD3. The lipid loaded on the CD1B tetramers was C32 glucose monomycolate from Rhodococcus equi. Some clones are missing from TCRdb's copy, which holds only in-frame ones; the method was immunoSEQ multiplex PCR. Among around 60,000 clones, approximately 80% were seen once, and the ten largest hold 9.5% to 15%. The CDR3 spans 14 residues. The germline V gene encodes CDR1 LNHDA and CDR2 SQIVND (reference sequence). V shed 7 bases and J 0 bases; nucleotides not matched to a gene: 4.

The TCR originated in an adult woman with latent tuberculosis. Sequenced material: CD1b-GMM tetramer-negative cells sorted from PBMCs. The V gene is TRBV19, the J gene TRBJ1-2, with 8 bases matching TRBD1. The CDR3 protein is CASTQGATNYGYTF. Here the CDR3 DNA reads TGTGCCAGTACCCAGGGGGCCACTAACTATGGCTACACCTTC.